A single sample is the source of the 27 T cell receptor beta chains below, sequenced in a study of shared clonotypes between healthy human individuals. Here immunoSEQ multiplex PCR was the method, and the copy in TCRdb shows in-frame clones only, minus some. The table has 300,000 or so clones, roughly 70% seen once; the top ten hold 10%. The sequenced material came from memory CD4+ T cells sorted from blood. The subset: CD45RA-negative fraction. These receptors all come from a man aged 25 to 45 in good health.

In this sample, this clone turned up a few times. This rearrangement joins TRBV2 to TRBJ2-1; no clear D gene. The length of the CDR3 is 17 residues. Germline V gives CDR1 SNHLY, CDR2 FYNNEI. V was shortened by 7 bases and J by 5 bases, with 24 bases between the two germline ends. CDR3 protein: CASTRSLLQFADNEQFF. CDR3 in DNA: TGTGCCAGCACAAGGAGCCTACTACAATTCGCTGACAATGAGCAGTTCTTC.

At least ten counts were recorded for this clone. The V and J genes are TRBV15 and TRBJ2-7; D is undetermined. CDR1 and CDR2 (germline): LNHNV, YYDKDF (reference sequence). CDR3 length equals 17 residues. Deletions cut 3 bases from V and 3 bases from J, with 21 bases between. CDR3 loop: CATSSPLRASKDYEQYF. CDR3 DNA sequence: TGTGCCACCAGCAGTCCACTCCGGGCCTCTAAGGACTACGAGCAGTACTTC.

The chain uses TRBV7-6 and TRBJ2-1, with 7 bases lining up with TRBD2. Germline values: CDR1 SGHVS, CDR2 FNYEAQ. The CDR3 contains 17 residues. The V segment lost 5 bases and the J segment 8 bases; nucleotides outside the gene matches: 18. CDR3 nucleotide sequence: TGTGCCAGCAGCGCCGGGCGGTCGGGGCGGGAGACCGATGAGCAGTTCTTC. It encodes CASSAGRSGRETDEQFF. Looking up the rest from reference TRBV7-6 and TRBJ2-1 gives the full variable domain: GAGVSQSPRYKVTKRGQDVALRCDPISGHVSLYWYRQALGQGPEFLTYFNYEAQQDKSGLPNDRFSAERPEGSISTLTIQRTEQRDSAMYRCASSAGRSGRETDEQFFGPGTRLTVL.

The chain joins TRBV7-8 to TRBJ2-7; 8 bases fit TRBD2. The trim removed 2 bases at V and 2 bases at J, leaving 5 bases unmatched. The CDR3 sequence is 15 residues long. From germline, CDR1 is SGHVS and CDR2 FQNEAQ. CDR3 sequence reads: CASSLLTGGPYEQYF. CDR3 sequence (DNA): TGTGCCAGCAGCTTATTGACGGGAGGGCCCTACGAGCAGTACTTC. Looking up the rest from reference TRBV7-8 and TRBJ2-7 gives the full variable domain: GAGVSQSPRYKVAKRGQDVALRCDPISGHVSLFWYQQALGQGPEFLTYFQNEAQLDKSGLPSDRFFAERPEGSVSTLKIQRTQQEDSAVYLCASSLLTGGPYEQYFGPGTRLTVT.

The DNA of the CDR3 is TGTGCCAGCAGCTTAGACGCGGGAGTTGATACGCAGTATTTT. Protein sequence: CASSLDAGVDTQYF. The chain links TRBV7-2 to TRBJ2-3; 7 bases align to TRBD2. Germline CDR1 reads SGHTA; CDR2 reads FQGNSA. V lost 1 base, J lost 6 bases, and 4 bases stayed unmatched. The CDR3 length is 14 residues.

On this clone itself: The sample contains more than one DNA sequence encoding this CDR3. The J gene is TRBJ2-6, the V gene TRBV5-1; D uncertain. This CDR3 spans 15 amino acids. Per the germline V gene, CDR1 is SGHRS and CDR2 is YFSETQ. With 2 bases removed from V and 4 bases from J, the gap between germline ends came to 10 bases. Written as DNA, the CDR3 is TGCGCCAGCAGCTTTCGCCCATCGGGGGCCAACGTCCTGACTTTC. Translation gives CASSFRPSGANVLTF.

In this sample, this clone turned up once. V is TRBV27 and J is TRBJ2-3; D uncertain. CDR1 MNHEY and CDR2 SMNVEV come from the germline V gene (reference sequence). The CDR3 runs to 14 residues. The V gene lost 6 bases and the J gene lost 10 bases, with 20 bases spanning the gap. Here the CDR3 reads CASSPRSVTLSQYF. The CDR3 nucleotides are TGTGCCAGCAGCCCCCGGAGCGTCACGCTCTCGCAGTATTTT.

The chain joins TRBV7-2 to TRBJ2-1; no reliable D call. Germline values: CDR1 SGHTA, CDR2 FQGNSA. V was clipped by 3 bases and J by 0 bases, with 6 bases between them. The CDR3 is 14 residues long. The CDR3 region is CASSFSFSYNEQFF. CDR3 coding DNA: TGTGCCAGCAGCTTTAGTTTCTCCTACAATGAGCAGTTCTTC. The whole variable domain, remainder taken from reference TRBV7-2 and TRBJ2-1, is GAGVSQSPSNKVTEKGKDVELRCDPISGHTALYWYRQSLGQGLEFLIYFQGNSAPDKSGLPSDRFSAERTGGSVSTLTIQRTQQEDSAVYLCASSFSFSYNEQFFGPGTRLTVL.

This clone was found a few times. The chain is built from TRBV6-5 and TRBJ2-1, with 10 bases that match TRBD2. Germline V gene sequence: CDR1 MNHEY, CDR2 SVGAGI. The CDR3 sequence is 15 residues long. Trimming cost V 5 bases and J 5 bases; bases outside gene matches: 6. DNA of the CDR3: TGTGCCAGCAGTCTGACTAGCGGGTCTAACAATGAGCAGTTCTTC. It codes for CASSLTSGSNNEQFF.

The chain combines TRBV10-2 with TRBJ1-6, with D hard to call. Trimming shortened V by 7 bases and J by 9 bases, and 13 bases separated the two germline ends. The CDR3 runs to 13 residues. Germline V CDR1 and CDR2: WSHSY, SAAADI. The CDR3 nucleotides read TGCGCCAGCATACCTGCCCCGGGTTCACCCCTCCACTTT. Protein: CASIPAPGSPLHF.

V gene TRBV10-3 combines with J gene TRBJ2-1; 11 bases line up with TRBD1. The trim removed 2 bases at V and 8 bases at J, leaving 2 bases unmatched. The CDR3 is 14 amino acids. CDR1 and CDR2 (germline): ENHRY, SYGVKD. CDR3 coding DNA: TGTGCCATCAGTGAGGGACAGGGGGCGGATGAGCAGTTCTTC. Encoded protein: CAISEGQGADEQFF.

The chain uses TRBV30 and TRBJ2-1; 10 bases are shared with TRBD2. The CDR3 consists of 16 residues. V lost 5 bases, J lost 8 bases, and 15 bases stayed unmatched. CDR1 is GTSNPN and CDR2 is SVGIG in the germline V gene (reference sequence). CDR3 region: CAWHSRGLAGAHEQFF. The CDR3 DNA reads TGTGCCTGGCATTCGCGGGGGCTAGCGGGAGCCCATGAGCAGTTCTTC.

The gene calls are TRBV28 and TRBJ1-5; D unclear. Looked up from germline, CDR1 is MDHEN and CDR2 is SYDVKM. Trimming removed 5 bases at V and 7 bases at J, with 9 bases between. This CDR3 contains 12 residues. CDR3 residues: CASSPADQPQHF. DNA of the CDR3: TGTGCCAGCAGTCCTGCCGACCAGCCCCAGCATTTT.

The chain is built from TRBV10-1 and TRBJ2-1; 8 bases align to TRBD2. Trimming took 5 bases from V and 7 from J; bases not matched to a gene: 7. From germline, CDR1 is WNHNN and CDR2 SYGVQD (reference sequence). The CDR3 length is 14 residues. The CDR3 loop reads CASSRAGDRNEQFF. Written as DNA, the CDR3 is TGCGCCAGCAGTAGAGCGGGAGATCGTAATGAGCAGTTCTTC.

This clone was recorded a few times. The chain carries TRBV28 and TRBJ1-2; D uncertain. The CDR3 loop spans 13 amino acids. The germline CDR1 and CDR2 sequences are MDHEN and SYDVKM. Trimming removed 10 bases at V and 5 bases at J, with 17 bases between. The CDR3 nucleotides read TGTGCCACCTTGGGCGGAACTTTATATGGCTACACCTTC. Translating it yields CATLGGTLYGYTF.

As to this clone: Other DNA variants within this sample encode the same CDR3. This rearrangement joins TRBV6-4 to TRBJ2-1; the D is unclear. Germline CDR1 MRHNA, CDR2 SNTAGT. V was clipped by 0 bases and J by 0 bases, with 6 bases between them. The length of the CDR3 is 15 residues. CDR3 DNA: TGTGCCAGCAGTGACTCTGCAGGCTCCTACAATGAGCAGTTCTTC. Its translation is CASSDSAGSYNEQFF.

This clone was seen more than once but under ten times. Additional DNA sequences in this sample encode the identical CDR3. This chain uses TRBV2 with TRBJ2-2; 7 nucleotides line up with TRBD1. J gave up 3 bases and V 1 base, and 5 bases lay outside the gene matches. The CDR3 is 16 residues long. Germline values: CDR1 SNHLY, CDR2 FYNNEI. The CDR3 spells CASSEVRDSYTGELFF. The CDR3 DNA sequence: TGTGCCAGCAGTGAAGTCCGGGACAGCTACACCGGGGAGCTGTTTTTT.

CDR3 nucleotide sequence: TGTGCCAGCAGTTCTCCGATGACTAGCGGGATCTCCTACGAGCAGTACTTC. It encodes CASSSPMTSGISYEQYF. This sequence joins TRBV28 and TRBJ2-7; 11 bases match TRBD2. CDR1 and CDR2 from the germline V gene are MDHEN and SYDVKM. V trimming: 4 bases; J trimming: 0 bases; junction bases outside the gene matches: 8. The CDR3 runs 17 residues.

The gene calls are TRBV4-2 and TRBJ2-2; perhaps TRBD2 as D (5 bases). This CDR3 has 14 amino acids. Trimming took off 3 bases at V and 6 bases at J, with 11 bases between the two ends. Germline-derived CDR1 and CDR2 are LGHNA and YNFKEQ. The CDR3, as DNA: TGTGCCAGCAGCCATAGGGAGTCCGCCGGGGAGCTGTTTTTT. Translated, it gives CASSHRESAGELFF.

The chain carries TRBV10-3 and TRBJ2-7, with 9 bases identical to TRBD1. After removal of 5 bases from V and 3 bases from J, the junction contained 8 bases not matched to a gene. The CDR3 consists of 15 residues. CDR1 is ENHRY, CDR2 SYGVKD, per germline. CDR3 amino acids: CAISQDRGASYEQYF. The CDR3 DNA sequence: TGTGCCATCAGTCAGGACAGGGGCGCAAGCTACGAGCAGTACTTC.

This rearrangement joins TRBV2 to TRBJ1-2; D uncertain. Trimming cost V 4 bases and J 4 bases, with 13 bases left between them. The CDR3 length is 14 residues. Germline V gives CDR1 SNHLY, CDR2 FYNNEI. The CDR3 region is CASSARTDVYGYTF. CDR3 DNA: TGTGCCAGCAGTGCGCGGACGGATGTCTATGGCTACACCTTC.

In DNA, the CDR3 is TGTGCCAGCAGCTTAACCCACGGACTAGCTAACGAGCAGTACTTC. The encoded protein is CASSLTHGLANEQYF. V gene TRBV7-2 combines with J gene TRBJ2-7; 8 bases match TRBD2. The V segment lost 2 bases and the J segment 5 bases; nucleotides outside the gene matches: 8. This CDR3 has 15 residues. CDR1 SGHTA and CDR2 FQGNSA come from the germline V gene.

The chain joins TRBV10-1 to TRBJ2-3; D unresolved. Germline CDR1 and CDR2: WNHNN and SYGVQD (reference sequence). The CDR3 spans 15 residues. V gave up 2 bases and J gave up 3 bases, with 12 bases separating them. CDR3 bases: TGCGCCAGCAGTGAGGTTGCACGAATAACAGATACGCAGTATTTT. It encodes CASSEVARITDTQYF.

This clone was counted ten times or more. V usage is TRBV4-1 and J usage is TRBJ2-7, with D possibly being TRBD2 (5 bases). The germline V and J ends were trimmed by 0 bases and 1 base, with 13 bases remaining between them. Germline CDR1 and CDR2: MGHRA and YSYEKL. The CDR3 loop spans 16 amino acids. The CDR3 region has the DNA TGCGCCAGCAGCCAAGATCAAGGTAGCGCTTCCTACGAGCAGTACTTC. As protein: CASSQDQGSASYEQYF.

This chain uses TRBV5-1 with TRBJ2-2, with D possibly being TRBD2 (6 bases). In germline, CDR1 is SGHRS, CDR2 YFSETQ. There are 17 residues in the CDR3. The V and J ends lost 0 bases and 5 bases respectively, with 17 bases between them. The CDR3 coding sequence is TGCGCCAGCAGCTTGGCCTCAAGGAGCGGAGGGACCGGGGAGCTGTTTTTT. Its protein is CASSLASRSGGTGELFF.

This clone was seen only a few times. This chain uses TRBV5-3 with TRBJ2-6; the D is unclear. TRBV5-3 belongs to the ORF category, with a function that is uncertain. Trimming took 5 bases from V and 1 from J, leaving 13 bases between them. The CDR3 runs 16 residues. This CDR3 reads CARSSVIESGANVLTF. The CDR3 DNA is TGTGCCAGAAGTTCCGTCATAGAGTCTGGGGCCAACGTCCTGACTTTC.

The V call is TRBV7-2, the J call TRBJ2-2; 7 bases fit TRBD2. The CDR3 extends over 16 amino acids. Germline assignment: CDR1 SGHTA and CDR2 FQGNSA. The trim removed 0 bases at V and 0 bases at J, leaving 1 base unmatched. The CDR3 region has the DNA TGTGCCAGCAGCTTAGCTAGCGGGCCGAACACCGGGGAGCTGTTTTTT. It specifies CASSLASGPNTGELFF. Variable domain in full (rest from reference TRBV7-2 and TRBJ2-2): GAGVSQSPSNKVTEKGKDVELRCDPISGHTALYWYRQSLGQGLEFLIYFQGNSAPDKSGLPSDRFSAERTGGSVSTLTIQRTQQEDSAVYLCASSLASGPNTGELFFGEGSRLTVL.